This T cell receptor beta chain was recorded in a study of T cells in Graves' hyperthyroidism and ophthalmopathy. The V and J ends lost 4 bases and 5 bases respectively, with 12 bases between them. CDR1 is SGHRS, CDR2 YFSETQ, per germline. CDR3 size: 13 residues. RNA transcripts were the template for amplifying TCR beta CDR3 regions. When the TCR CDR3 underwent first-round RT-PCR, the HTBI primer set was used. TCRdb passed the multiplex PCR reads through MiXCR, listing each CDR3 protein once. The sample lists 200,000 to 250,000 distinct CDR3 sequences; approximately 17% were seen once. With a duration under 2 months, the hyperthyroidism was newly diagnosed in patients aged 18 to 65. Diagnostic decisions used clinical symptoms, serum thyroxine and TRAb, thyroid ultrasound and orbital computed tomography.

The sequencing sample was made of blood. The TCR comes from a man in his fifties with Graves' hyperthyroidism. V usage is TRBV5-1 and J usage is TRBJ2-5; maybe TRBD1 (6 bases). The CDR3 loop reads CASSMDRKETQYF. The CDR3 DNA sequence: TGCGCCAGCAGCATGGACAGAAAGGAGACCCAGTACTTC.